Listed below are T cell receptor beta chains from one sample, sequenced in a study of T cells after yellow fever vaccination. TCRdb reprocessed the 5' RACE reads via MiXCR and lists one record per CDR3 protein. The data contain about 580,000 distinct CDR3 sequences, 17% of them seen just once; the ten biggest clones take up approximately 15%. The sequencing here drew on PBMCs, taken 4 to 5 days after the first yellow fever vaccination. These receptors came from a man between 18 and 29 years old who received the YFV17D yellow fever vaccine. Both conserved end residues are part of each CDR3. Fields, in order: D gene, V gene, clone size, J gene, CDR3 DNA, CDR3 protein. The D gene is left open where the match is weak. Clone size is given for some rows only: seen once, a few or many times, or a class if the clone is expanded.

D: .
V: TRBV9
size: .
J: TRBJ1-2
DNA: TGTGCCAGCAGCGTAGAGGGGCTTTCGGTGGTACCGAACTATGGCTACACCTTC
CDR3: CASSVEGLSVVPNYGYTF

D: .
V: TRBV7-7
size: .
J: TRBJ2-5
DNA: TGTGCTAGCAGCTTTACAGGGCCAGAGACCCAGTACTTC
CDR3: CASSFTGPETQYF

D: TRBD1
V: TRBV12-3/TRBV12-4
size: .
J: TRBJ2-5
DNA: TGTGCCAGCATTCCGACAGGGGGTGTGGAGACCCAGTACTTC
CDR3: CASIPTGGVETQYF

D: TRBD2
V: TRBV7-3
size: few
J: TRBJ2-1
DNA: TGTGCCAGCAGCCCCGGGGGTAGCGGGGGTTACAATGAGCAGTTCTTC
CDR3: CASSPGGSGGYNEQFF

D: .
V: TRBV12-3/TRBV12-4
size: few
J: TRBJ2-2
DNA: TGTGCCATCCATCAAGGGCGGAAAACCGGGGAGCTGTTTTTT
CDR3: CAIHQGRKTGELFF

D: .
V: TRBV6-1
size: .
J: TRBJ2-3
DNA: TGTGCCAGCAGGGAGGGAGGGGGCCGCACAGATACGCAGTATTTT
CDR3: CASREGGGRTDTQYF

D: .
V: TRBV6-2/TRBV6-3
size: few
J: TRBJ1-1
DNA: TGTGCCAGCAGTTACAACCGTGTCGCCAGCGCTTTCTTT
CDR3: CASSYNRVASAFF

D: .
V: TRBV6-5
size: .
J: TRBJ1-1
DNA: TGTGCCAGCAGTTACTACCGGGGGTCTGAAGCTTTCTTT
CDR3: CASSYYRGSEAFF

D: .
V: TRBV3-1
size: .
J: TRBJ2-5
DNA: TGTGCCAGCAGCCAAGTTCGCCGCCCGGAGACCCAGTACTTC
CDR3: CASSQVRRPETQYF

D: TRBD2
V: TRBV7-2
size: few
J: TRBJ2-7
DNA: TGTGCCAGCAGCGGCGGAGCGGGGGAGTACGAGCAGTACTTC
CDR3: CASSGGAGEYEQYF

D: .
V: TRBV5-4
size: many
J: TRBJ1-5
DNA: TGTGCCAGCAGCTTGGGCAGGGGACCCCAGCATTTT
CDR3: CASSLGRGPQHF

D: .
V: TRBV9
size: few
J: TRBJ1-1
DNA: TGTGCCAGCAGCGTAGATGGGGGGAACACTGAAGCTTTCTTT
CDR3: CASSVDGGNTEAFF